The 3 T cell receptor beta chains below come from one sample, sequenced in a study of blood T cell repertoires in COVID-19. Only in-frame clones appear in the TCRdb table, and some are missing; sequencing was by immunoSEQ multiplex PCR. This table holds about 140,000 clones, about 86% found once. Sample: peripheral blood. The source of these receptors is a woman in her sixties with acute or convalescent COVID-19.

This clone occurred once. The chain is built from TRBV18 and TRBJ1-2, with D tentatively TRBD1 (5 bases). Trimming removed 4 bases at V and 4 bases at J, with 13 bases between. The CDR3 sequence is 14 residues long. In germline, CDR1 is KGHSH, CDR2 LQKENI. The CDR3 spells CASSLQGGVYGYTF. The CDR3 nucleotides read TGTGCCAGCTCACTCCAGGGCGGTGTCTATGGCTACACCTTC. Complete variable domain (other parts from reference TRBV18 and TRBJ1-2): NAGVMQNPRHLVRRRGQEARLRCSPMKGHSHVYWYRQLPEEGLKFMVYLQKENIIDESGMPKERFSAEFPKEGPSILRIQQVVRGDSAAYFCASSLQGGVYGYTFGSGTRLTVV.

The chain has TRBV9 and TRBJ2-7, with TRBD2 matching 12 bases. Germline loops: CDR1 SGDLS, CDR2 YYNGEE. The junction had 4 bases not matched to a gene; V was cut back by 1 base and J by 2 bases. CDR3 length: 16 residues. The CDR3 here is CASSVRPSGGAYEQYF. DNA for the CDR3: TGTGCCAGCAGCGTAAGGCCTAGCGGGGGGGCCTACGAGCAGTACTTC.

The chain employs TRBV29-1 and TRBJ1-3, with D unresolved. Germline loops: CDR1 SQVTM, CDR2 ANQGSEA. V lost 4 bases and J lost 0, with 10 bases in between. The CDR3 is 14 residues long. The CDR3 bases are TGCAGCGTTGCTGAATACGGCTCTGGAAACACCATATATTTT. Translating it yields CSVAEYGSGNTIYF.